What follows is one T cell receptor (beta chain) and its context. The target antigen is unknown. Repertoires were generated with immunoSEQ multiplex PCR, while TCRdb's copy carries only in-frame clones and drops some. The table lists 85,000 to 130,000 clones, 70% to 85% of them singletons. This entry belongs to a study of PD-1 blockade in mismatch repair-deficient tumors. Study information: All were previously treated, progressing patients with some twelve mismatch repair-deficient cancer types.

Regarding the study as a whole: Tumor-resident clones, often undetectable pretreatment in blood, expanded then contracted after pembrolizumab.

The CDR3 contains 14 residues. Deletions cut 4 bases from V and 2 bases from J, with 12 bases between. In germline, CDR1 is SGHRS, CDR2 YFSETQ. Mismatch repair deficiency was confirmed in all patients, by PCR or immunohistochemistry. Sequencing used peripheral blood, obtained roughly eight months after starting pembrolizumab. This chain joins TRBV5-1 and TRBJ1-2, with D possibly matching TRBD1 (6 bases). This clonotype originated in an adult with mismatch repair-deficient cancer. CDR3 coding DNA: TGCGCCAGCAGCGAGGACAGTTCAAACTATGGCTACACCTTC. This codes for CASSEDSSNYGYTF.